This is a list of T cell receptor beta chains from one sample in a study of cytomegalovirus exposure and HLA in healthy donors. Method: immunoSEQ multiplex PCR; TCRdb's copy keeps in-frame clones and lacks some. The sample includes about 200,000 clones, 75% to 80% of them seen just once. The source material was PBMCs. Receptor source: a woman aged 30 to 39 in good health and CMV-seropositive. Each CDR3 is given with its conserved first and last residue. The D gene is left open where the match is weak. Size is stated for part of the rows, as once, few or many counts, or as a class when the clone is expanded.

V	size	D	J	DNA	CDR3
TRBV2	few	-	TRBJ1-5	TGTGCCAGCAGGGGTGACAGTCCCAATCAGCCCCAGCATTTT	CASRGDSPNQPQHF
TRBV7-3	-	TRBD2	TRBJ2-3	TGTGCCAGCAGCTCGGGACTAGCGGGCGGCACAGATACGCAGTATTTT	CASSSGLAGGTDTQYF
TRBV18	-	-	TRBJ2-5	TGTGCCAGCTCACCAGGAGGGGGCGAGACCCAGTACTTC	CASSPGGGETQYF
TRBV7-3	-	TRBD1	TRBJ2-2	TGTGCCAGCAGCTTTGACAGGGGTCTCACCGGGGAGCTGTTTTTT	CASSFDRGLTGELFF
TRBV29-1	-	TRBD1	TRBJ1-2	TGCAGCGCGACCGACAGGGGGCTCTATGGCTACACCTTC	CSATDRGLYGYTF
TRBV6-1	-	-	TRBJ2-7	TGTGCCAGCAGAACACGGGACAACTCCTACGAGCAGTACTTC	CASRTRDNSYEQYF
TRBV21-1	-	-	TRBJ1-5	TGTGCCAGCAGCAAAACACGGTCCACCGGGACAGGGGGCTGTCAGCCCCAGCATTTT	CASSKTRSTGTGGCQPQHF
TRBV6-6	-	TRBD1	TRBJ2-7	TGTGCCAGCAGTTACTCGAGAGGGACAGGGTACGAGCAGTACTTC	CASSYSRGTGYEQYF
TRBV29-1	-	-	TRBJ2-3	TGCAGCGTCGCACAGGGTGCAGACACAGATACGCAGTATTTT	CSVAQGADTDTQYF
TRBV7-2	-	-	TRBJ1-1	TGTGCCAGCAGCCTGGGGAGGGATGAAGCTTTCTTT	CASSLGRDEAFF
TRBV6-6	few	-	TRBJ1-2	TGTGCCAGCAGTTACGGTTCAGGGCTAGGGGGCTACACCTTC	CASSYGSGLGGYTF
TRBV5-4	-	-	TRBJ2-1	TGTGCCAGCAGCTTGGGACCCGACGGGTACAATGAGCAGTTCTTC	CASSLGPDGYNEQFF
TRBV9	-	TRBD2	TRBJ2-7	TGTGCCAGCAGCCCTAGCGGGGCCTCCTACGAGCAGTACTTC	CASSPSGASYEQYF
TRBV4-1	-	-	TRBJ2-1	TGCGCCAGCAGCCAAGATCCCACTTACAATGAGCAGTTCTTC	CASSQDPTYNEQFF
TRBV4-2	-	TRBD1	TRBJ2-7	TGTGCCAGCAGCCGAACTCCGGGACAGGCCTCCTACGAGCAGTACTTC	CASSRTPGQASYEQYF
TRBV10-3	-	-	TRBJ1-2	TGTGCCATCAGTACAGGCTCTAACTATGGCTACACCTTC	CAISTGSNYGYTF
TRBV7-9	-	-	TRBJ1-1	TGTGCCACCCAGGGGTCCAGGGTTGAAGCTTTCTTT	CATQGSRVEAFF
TRBV11-2	-	-	TRBJ1-4	TGTGCCAGCAGCTACGGGACTTATGAAAAACTGTTTTTT	CASSYGTYEKLFF
TRBV28	few	-	TRBJ2-7	TGTGCCAGCCAAACTCCGGGATCAGATTACGAGCAGTACTTC	CASQTPGSDYEQYF
TRBV9	-	TRBD2	TRBJ2-1	TGTGCCAGCAGCGCCTCCCTAGCGGGAGCTTACAATGAGCAGTTCTTC	CASSASLAGAYNEQFF
TRBV6-4	-	-	TRBJ1-2	TGTGCCAGCAGTGAAGGGGGTTCAGGCTACACCTTC	CASSEGGSGYTF
TRBV7-6	-	TRBD2	TRBJ2-7	TGTGCCAGCAGCTCCTTGACTAGCGGGGGGGGAGGTGAGCAGTACTTC	CASSSLTSGGGGEQYF
TRBV27	few	TRBD1	TRBJ1-6	TGTGCCAGCTCCGGGACAGGGTTCGGTTCCCTCCACTTT	CASSGTGFGSLHF
TRBV2	few	TRBD1	TRBJ1-1	TGTGCCAGCAGTCTCGACAGGGGCGCTGAAGCTTTCTTT	CASSLDRGAEAFF
TRBV2	-	TRBD2	TRBJ2-5	TGTGCCAGCACCCTTCGTCGGGGGGGGAGTTTGGTGGAGACGGTCCGGGAGACCCAGTACTTC	CASTLRRGGSLVETVRETQYF
TRBV4-1	few	TRBD1	TRBJ1-1	TGCGCCAGCAGCCGAGGGACAGCCTGGAACACTGAAGCTTTCTTT	CASSRGTAWNTEAFF
TRBV11-3	-	TRBD2	TRBJ2-1	TGTGCCAGCAGCTTAATCGGGCGGGGGGCCTACAATGAGCAGTTCTTC	CASSLIGRGAYNEQFF
TRBV18	-	-	TRBJ2-6	TGTGCCAGCTCACTCTCCGGGTCTTCTGGGGCCAACGTCCTGACTTTC	CASSLSGSSGANVLTF
TRBV28	-	TRBD1	TRBJ1-4	TGTGCCAGCAGTAACCCCGACAGGGGAAGTGAAAAACTGTTTTTT	CASSNPDRGSEKLFF
TRBV28	-	TRBD1	TRBJ2-7	TGTGCCAGCACTCTCCCGGGACAGGGTGTGTACGAGCAGTACTTC	CASTLPGQGVYEQYF
TRBV5-1	-	-	TRBJ1-2	TGCGCCAGCAGCGCCTTGGGGGGAGACTATGGCTACACCTTC	CASSALGGDYGYTF
TRBV2	-	-	TRBJ1-5	TGTGCCAGCAGTGTAGCGGCGGCGGTCCAGCCCCAGCATTTT	CASSVAAAVQPQHF
TRBV15	-	-	TRBJ2-3	TGTGCCACCAGCAGAGAGGCTGAGATCGCGAGGAATACGCAGTATTTT	CATSREAEIARNTQYF
TRBV7-9	once	-	TRBJ2-5	TGTGCCAGCAGGAAATCGGGTTGGTTAGGAGAGACCCAGTACTTC	CASRKSGWLGETQYF
TRBV18	-	TRBD1	TRBJ1-1	TGTGCCAGCTCCCCGACAGGGGGCGGCACTGAAGCTTTCTTT	CASSPTGGGTEAFF
TRBV9	-	-	TRBJ2-3	TGTGCCAGCAGCAGGGGTAACAGTTACCCCACAGATACGCAGTATTTT	CASSRGNSYPTDTQYF
TRBV9	few	-	TRBJ2-1	TGTGCCAGCAGCTCCAGGAACGAGCAGTTCTTC	CASSSRNEQFF
TRBV7-3	-	-	TRBJ2-5	TGTGCCAGCAGCTTAAAAGGGGGGGGACGAGAGACCCAGTACTTC	CASSLKGGGRETQYF
TRBV19	-	TRBD1	TRBJ2-7	TGTGCCAGTAGTATCTTAGGGGGCCAGGACGAGCAGTACTTC	CASSILGGQDEQYF
TRBV14	-	-	TRBJ1-2	TGTGCCAGCAGCCCCCGACAGCTCTATGGCTACACCTTC	CASSPRQLYGYTF
TRBV7-6	-	TRBD1	TRBJ2-7	TGTGCCAGCAGCCCCAGGGGGTTCAACGAGCAGTACTTC	CASSPRGFNEQYF
TRBV5-1	-	-	TRBJ2-3	TGCGCCAGCAGCCACCGGACAGATTACACAGATACGCAGTATTTT	CASSHRTDYTDTQYF
TRBV4-3	-	TRBD1	TRBJ1-1	TGCGCCAGCAGCCACGCCGACAGGGAGAACACTGAAGCTTTCTTT	CASSHADRENTEAFF
TRBV5-6	-	TRBD1	TRBJ1-1	TGTGCCAGCAGCGCTGAACAGGGGACAGCGGGGGACACTGAAGCTTTCTTT	CASSAEQGTAGDTEAFF
TRBV11-3	-	TRBD2	TRBJ2-5	TGTGCCAGCAGCCCGGGACTAGCGGAAGAGACCCAGTACTTC	CASSPGLAEETQYF
TRBV4-2	few	-	TRBJ2-7	TGTGCCAGCAGCCAAGTGGCTGGACTCTACTACGAGCAGTACTTC	CASSQVAGLYYEQYF
TRBV10-2	-	TRBD2	TRBJ2-5	TGCGCCAGCAGTGACCCACGGGGGGGTAGCGGGGGGGCAAGGGAGACCCAGTACTTC	CASSDPRGGSGGARETQYF
TRBV7-2	-	-	TRBJ2-7	TGTGCCAGCAGGAACTCTCCGAACGAGCAGTACTTC	CASRNSPNEQYF
TRBV6-1	-	-	TRBJ2-7	TGTGCCAGCAGTGAAGCGCTACAGGGCGAGCAGTACTTC	CASSEALQGEQYF
TRBV5-1	few	-	TRBJ2-6	TGCGCCAGCAGCCTGGAGGGACAGGGGGCCAACGTCCTGACTTTC	CASSLEGQGANVLTF
TRBV5-1	-	-	TRBJ2-7	TGCGCCAGCAGGATTACAGGGAACTCCTACGAGCAGTACTTC	CASRITGNSYEQYF
TRBV14	-	-	TRBJ2-2	TGTGCCAGCAGCCAAGTCACCTCGCTAGCGACCGGGGAGCTGTTTTTT	CASSQVTSLATGELFF
TRBV9	few	TRBD2	TRBJ2-1	TGTGCCAGCAGCGTAGAAGCGGGAAGGAGGAATGAGCAGTTCTTC	CASSVEAGRRNEQFF
TRBV5-1	few	-	TRBJ1-1	TGCGCCAGCAGCACTGACAGGGAAGCTTTCTTT	CASSTDREAFF
TRBV5-1	-	TRBD1	TRBJ1-5	TGCGCCAGCAGCTTGGGGGACAGGTCGAGGAATCAGCCCCAGCATTTT	CASSLGDRSRNQPQHF
TRBV5-6	-	-	TRBJ1-1	TGTGCCAGCAGCCGACTATTCCCGACACCGGGAACTGAAGCTTTCTTT	CASSRLFPTPGTEAFF
TRBV28	-	TRBD1	TRBJ2-7	TGTGCCAGCAGCCGCGGGACAGGAAGCTACGAGCAGTACTTC	CASSRGTGSYEQYF
TRBV5-4	-	-	TRBJ2-7	TGTGCCAGCAGTACCGACAGTGTCTCCTACGAGCAGTACTTC	CASSTDSVSYEQYF
TRBV4-3	-	TRBD2	TRBJ2-7	TGCGCCAGCAGCCAAGATTGGTGGGGAGCGGGGGCAGCCTACGAGCAGTACTTC	CASSQDWWGAGAAYEQYF